This TCR beta chain was captured in a study of T cell responses to AZD1222 COVID-19 vaccine. Trimming at V came to 3 bases and at J to 9 bases, leaving 3 bases not matched to a gene. Per the germline V gene, CDR1 is MGHRA and CDR2 is YSYEKL. CDR3 size: 15 residues. The protocol was immunoSEQ multiplex PCR, while the TCRdb copy is restricted to in-frame clones and leaves out a portion. The repertoire has approximately 200,000 clones, around 93% of them found once; the top ten carry 0.95% to 1.1%. Details on this clone: Its specificity is unknown.

Findings of the study overall: Researchers took repertoire samples only after the peak T cell response had come. Among the donors, most were white British and more were female, and clonal diversity was possibly underestimated.

The receptor was isolated from an adult who received the AZD1222 COVID-19 vaccine. This sample comprised peripheral blood, obtained 28 days after the second AZD1222 dose. The chain employs TRBV4-1 and TRBJ2-1; 15 nucleotides agree with TRBD2. The CDR3 is CASSHGTSGGIEQFF. DNA of the CDR3: TGCGCCAGCAGCCATGGGACTAGCGGGGGGATTGAGCAGTTCTTC.